The sequence of this TCR beta chain was determined in a study of blood T cell repertoires in COVID-19. V dropped 2 bases and J dropped 3 bases, with 14 bases sitting between them. Germline V lookup: CDR1 ENHRY, CDR2 SYGVKD. The CDR3 runs 15 residues. Sequencing used immunoSEQ multiplex PCR; TCRdb keeps in-frame clones, though not all of them. The table records 160,000 or so clones, approximately 80% of them present only once. The specimen sequenced was peripheral blood. The chain uses TRBV10-3 and TRBJ2-7, with D perhaps TRBD2 (6 bases). The sequence was obtained from a human donor in a cohort sampled during active COVID-19. DNA of the CDR3: TGTGCCATCAGTGAGCCGGCGCGACTAGGCTACGAGCAGTACTTC. This codes for CAISEPARLGYEQYF.